The next 7 T cell receptor beta chains were all read from a single sample in a study of cytomegalovirus exposure and HLA in healthy donors. The PCR made use of 60 Vbeta and 13 Jbeta primers. Some clones are missing from TCRdb's copy, which holds only in-frame ones; the method was immunoSEQ multiplex PCR. The data hold roughly 100,000 clones, with roughly 12% observed a single time. The sequencing input was PBMCs. These receptors originate from a man aged 35 to 55 in good health and CMV-seropositive.

This clone was seen a few times. This CDR3 is CASGSDRGLHYGYTF. In nucleotides, the CDR3 is TGTGCTAGTGGCTCTGACAGGGGACTCCACTATGGCTACACCTTC. The J gene is TRBJ1-2, the V gene TRBV12-5, with TRBD1 matching 8 bases. The trim removed 6 bases at V and 3 bases at J, leaving 9 bases unmatched. Germline V CDR1 and CDR2: LGHNT, FRNRAP. The CDR3 totals 15 residues.

The rearrangement uses TRBV28 and TRBJ2-2, with D possibly matching TRBD2 (6 bases). This CDR3 spans 15 amino acids. The ends were cut back, 6 bases at V and 0 bases at J, with 11 bases in the middle. Germline CDR1 and CDR2: MDHEN and SYDVKM. CDR3 sequence reads: CASSGTGANTGELFF. In DNA form, the CDR3 reads TGTGCCAGCAGCGGGACTGGGGCGAACACCGGGGAGCTGTTTTTT.

This clone was seen a handful of times. The chain employs TRBV19 and TRBJ2-2; 8 bases align to TRBD2. CDR3 length: 18 residues. Germline CDR1 reads LNHDA; CDR2 reads SQIVND (reference sequence). V lost 1 base and J lost 0; bases outside the gene matches: 7. This CDR3 is CASSIGATGLANTGELFF. In nucleotides, the CDR3 is TGTGCCAGTAGTATAGGGGCCACGGGACTAGCGAACACCGGGGAGCTGTTTTTT.

This clone was counted a few times. The V gene is TRBV9, the J gene TRBJ2-7, with D unresolved. This CDR3 is 14 amino acids long. CDR1 is SGDLS, CDR2 YYNGEE, per germline. V was cut by 3 bases and J by 2 bases, with 12 bases left in between. For the CDR3, the DNA is TGTGCCAGCAGCGGTCACAGTACCGCCTACGAGCAGTACTTC. Its protein is CASSGHSTAYEQYF.

This clone came up a few times. The chain combines TRBV5-1 with TRBJ1-1; TRBD1 might be the D (6 bases). The CDR3 spans 13 residues. The V gene lost 3 bases and the J gene lost 1 base, with 7 bases spanning the gap. Germline assignment: CDR1 SGHRS and CDR2 YFSETQ. CDR3 region: CASSWTANTEAFF. In nucleotides, the CDR3 is TGCGCCAGCAGCTGGACAGCGAACACTGAAGCTTTCTTT.

This clone has just a few counts. The chain couples TRBV7-2 to TRBJ1-5; possible D gene TRBD1, 6 bases. V dropped 2 bases and J dropped 5 bases, with 13 bases sitting between them. From germline, CDR1 is SGHTA and CDR2 FQGNSA. This CDR3 comprises 15 residues. The CDR3 DNA follows: TGTGCCAGCAGCTTACTACAGGGCTTAGATCAGCCCCAGCATTTT. It codes for CASSLLQGLDQPQHF.

The J gene is TRBJ1-1, the V gene TRBV6-5; 8 bases map to TRBD1. This CDR3 has 15 amino acids. Germline values: CDR1 MNHEY, CDR2 SVGAGI. V lost 6 bases and J lost 3; bases outside the gene matches: 9. CDR3 coding DNA: TGTGCCAGCAGGGAGACAGGGGATTTCGACACTGAAGCTTTCTTT. Encoded protein: CASRETGDFDTEAFF.